This T cell receptor beta chain came from a study of T-cell reconstitution after alpha-beta-depleted transplantation in children. Study-wide results and caveats: Several patients had high TCRbeta diversity at day 60; it came from surviving recipient T cells and thymic progenitors. Newly generated T cells supplied most T-cell counts and diversity one year post-transplant. Reportedly, alpha-beta T cells present about two months post-transplant originated from several hundred expanded clones of graft origin.

This clonotype came up a few times. The antigen remains undetermined. CDR1 SGHRS and CDR2 YFSETQ come from the germline V gene. The CDR3 contains 16 residues. V was clipped by 2 bases and J by 8 bases; unmatched bases: 8. The library targeted TCRbeta and was prepared with unique molecular identifiers. From the PCR reads, TCRdb called clonotypes with MiXCR, one entry per CDR3 protein. Of about 98,000 distinct CDR3 sequences in the sample, around a quarter were seen once. The sequence was obtained from a boy younger than 10 with acute lymphoblastic leukemia, due to receive a stem cell transplant. The sample consisted of PBMCs, taken before TCRalphabeta/CD19-depleted stem cell transplant. V is TRBV5-1 and J is TRBJ2-4; 12 bases match TRBD2. The chain's CDR3 is CASSLGLAGLGDIQYF. The CDR3 DNA sequence: TGCGCCAGCAGCTTAGGACTAGCGGGATTGGGGGACATTCAGTACTTC.